This T cell receptor (beta chain) was documented in a study of CD8 T cells in ankylosing spondylitis. Overall study findings and caveats: Reportedly, significant enrichment of disease-linked clones occurred in matched ankylosing spondylitis synovial fluid. Ankylosing spondylitis blood appeared to be characterized by a TCR beta motif of about eight highly homologous variants.

A quantitative 5'-RACE method, one with molecular barcodes, was used to make TCR beta libraries. TCRdb re-called the 5' RACE reads through MiXCR, storing one row per CDR3 protein. This table has over 200,000 distinct CDR3 sequences, over 9.5% appearing once. V gave up 4 bases and J gave up 4 bases, with 13 bases separating them. This CDR3 spans 14 amino acids. This clonotype occurred a few times. Antigen unknown. The clonotype originates from a male donor with ankylosing spondylitis or in good health (not recorded which). This rearrangement joins TRBV12-3 or TRBV12-4 to TRBJ2-5; perhaps D is TRBD1 or TRBD2 (6 bases each). The specimen sequenced was blood, either unsorted or a sorted T cell fraction (not recorded which). CDR3 coding DNA: TGTGCCAGCAGTTATGGGGGGCCTGGAGAGACCCAGTACTTC. As protein: CASSYGGPGETQYF.